The present entry profiles one T cell receptor beta chain with its context. Its antigen is as yet unknown. Roughly 92,000 TCR templates per sample were assayed. Sequenced by immunoSEQ multiplex PCR; TCRdb stores in-frame clones only, minus some. The table shows approximately 56,000 clones, with about 98% occurring only once. The data were obtained in a study of siplizumab effects on memory and regulatory T cells. Study results and caveats: The apparent diversity of naive T cells exceeded that of memory cells, and naive T cells seemed to make a major contribution to the alloresponse. Roughly 75-95% of proliferating clones (CD4+ or CD8+) could not be assigned a naive or memory phenotype. Under siplizumab, an average around 69% of mappable alloreactive CD4+ clones were Treg-derived, compared with 26.9% in controls.

The V gene lost 0 bases and the J gene lost 2 bases, with 12 bases spanning the gap. CDR3 length: 15 amino acids. Looked up from germline, CDR1 is SGHRS and CDR2 is YFSETQ. Sequenced: naive CD8+ T cells sorted from blood. The chain uses TRBV5-1 and TRBJ2-7, with D perhaps TRBD2 (6 bases). The TCR was taken from a human donor in good health. CDR3 protein: CASSLVGGNTYEQYF. As DNA, the CDR3 is TGCGCCAGCAGCTTGGTGGGGGGTAACACCTACGAGCAGTACTTC.